The 22 T cell receptor beta chains listed next were all sequenced from one sample in a study of T cell responses to AZD1222 COVID-19 vaccine. The method was immunoSEQ multiplex PCR; TCRdb's version includes in-frame clones alone and lacks a portion of them. The sample yields roughly 150,000 clones, 88% seen once. Sequencing was performed on peripheral blood, taken after recovery from COVID-19. The receptors shown here come from an adult who had recovered from COVID-19.

The rearrangement uses TRBV10-3 and TRBJ1-1; weak D call: TRBD1 (5 bases). V lost 0 bases, J lost 0 bases, and 8 bases lay in between. CDR3 length: 15 amino acids. The V gene's germline CDR1 is ENHRY and CDR2 SYGVKD. This chain's CDR3 is CAISESEGMNTEAFF. CDR3 nucleotides: TGTGCCATCAGTGAGTCGGAGGGGATGAACACTGAAGCTTTCTTT.

The chain uses TRBV18 and TRBJ1-1; a weak D match, TRBD1 (5 bases). The CDR3 length is 13 residues. V dropped 8 bases and J dropped 3 bases, with 13 bases sitting between them. CDR1 KGHSH and CDR2 LQKENI come from the germline V gene. The CDR3 loop is CASRGQGHTEAFF. The CDR3 nucleotides are TGTGCCAGCCGTGGGCAGGGCCACACTGAAGCTTTCTTT.

The V and J genes are TRBV7-9 and TRBJ2-5; 14 bases line up with TRBD2. Germline values: CDR1 SEHNR, CDR2 FQNEAQ (reference sequence). The V gene end was trimmed by 5 bases and the J gene end by 1 base; junction bases not matched to a gene: 3. The length of the CDR3 is 16 residues. CDR3 amino acids: CASSRTSGGLQETQYF. The CDR3 region has the DNA TGTGCCAGCAGCCGGACTAGCGGGGGGCTCCAAGAGACCCAGTACTTC.

This chain links TRBV28 with TRBJ2-7; 10 bases map to TRBD2. CDR3 length equals 17 residues. The ends lost 3 bases at V and 2 bases at J; junction bases unmatched: 10. Germline V gene lookup returns CDR1 MDHEN and CDR2 SYDVKM. CDR3 nucleotides: TGTGCCAGCAGTTTGGGGCTAGCGGGAGACCCTGCCTACGAGCAGTACTTC. The encoded protein is CASSLGLAGDPAYEQYF.

This chain joins TRBV28 and TRBJ2-7; 7 bases map to TRBD2. CDR1 is MDHEN and CDR2 is SYDVKM in the germline V gene. Unmatched junction bases numbered 7, after V lost 6 bases and J lost 2 bases. The CDR3 consists of 14 residues. DNA for the CDR3: TGTGCCAGCAGAAGGGCGGGAGATACCTACGAGCAGTACTTC. It yields the protein CASRRAGDTYEQYF.

The chain recombines TRBV6-4 with TRBJ2-7; 12 bases map to TRBD2. Germline trimming cut 6 bases from V and 3 bases from J; bases unmatched to any gene: 9. This CDR3 spans 16 amino acids. Looked up from germline, CDR1 is MRHNA and CDR2 is SNTAGT. The CDR3 DNA sequence: TGTGCCAGCAGGTCTTCCTTACTAGCGGGGGGCTACGAGCAGTACTTC. Its translation is CASRSSLLAGGYEQYF.

Concerning this clone: This same CDR3 is encoded by further DNA sequences in the sample. CDR3 nucleotide sequence: TGTGCCAGCAGCTTAGGAGGTGTGGAGCAGTACTTC. Translation gives CASSLGGVEQYF. The chain couples TRBV28 to TRBJ2-7; a possible D gene is TRBD2 (5 bases). CDR3 length equals 12 residues. V was cut by 6 bases and J by 7 bases, with 13 bases left in between. Looked up from germline, CDR1 is MDHEN and CDR2 is SYDVKM.

The chain joins TRBV6-5 to TRBJ2-1; 7 nucleotides agree with TRBD2. The CDR3 covers 15 residues. Germline lookup yields CDR1 MNHEY and CDR2 SVGAGI. V lost 7 bases and J lost 6; bases outside the gene matches: 12. The CDR3 sequence: CASTRRASGGNEQFF. CDR3 coding DNA: TGTGCCAGCACCCGACGAGCTAGCGGAGGCAATGAGCAGTTCTTC.

The chain employs TRBV11-3 and TRBJ2-1; 11 bases are a match to TRBD2. CDR1 is SGHNT and CDR2 is YENEEA in the germline V gene. The CDR3 covers 16 residues. V lost 1 base and J lost 4; bases outside the gene matches: 3. In nucleotides, the CDR3 is TGTGCCAGCAGCTTAGGGACTAGCGGGCAATACAATGAGCAGTTCTTC. Translated, it gives CASSLGTSGQYNEQFF.

In DNA form, the CDR3 reads TGTGCCAGCAGCGTAGGGCCAGGTACCTCTGGAAACACCATATATTTT. This encodes CASSVGPGTSGNTIYF. The V gene is TRBV9, the J gene TRBJ1-3; unclear D gene. This CDR3 has 16 amino acids. Looked up from germline, CDR1 is SGDLS and CDR2 is YYNGEE. V was shortened by 0 bases and J by 0 bases, with 10 bases between the two germline ends.

This chain joins TRBV11-2 and TRBJ2-3; D remains unclear. From germline, CDR1 is SGHAT and CDR2 FQNNGV. The CDR3 is 12 amino acids. Between the trimmed V and J ends, which lost 6 bases and 4 bases, there was a span of 8 bases. The DNA for the CDR3 is TGTGCCAGCAGTCCGACCGCAGATACGCAGTATTTT. Translating it yields CASSPTADTQYF. Full variable domain (rest looked up from reference TRBV11-2 and TRBJ2-3): EAGVAQSPRYKIIEKRQSVAFWCNPISGHATLYWYQQILGQGPKLLIQFQNNGVVDDSQLPKDRFSAERLKGVDSTLKIQPAKLEDSAVYLCASSPTADTQYFGPGTRLTVL.

This clone is classed as medium-sized. The chain carries TRBV27 and TRBJ2-7; D is unresolved. The CDR3 contains 15 residues. Germline loops: CDR1 MNHEY, CDR2 SMNVEV (reference sequence). Trimming took 1 base from V and 1 from J, leaving 11 bases between them. The DNA for the CDR3 is TGTGCCAGCAGTTTATTAGCCTCCCGGTCCTACGAGCAGTACTTC. It encodes CASSLLASRSYEQYF.

The CDR3: CASSDQRGGHNEQFF. The CDR3 coding sequence is TGTGCCAGCAGTGACCAAAGGGGGGGCCACAATGAGCAGTTCTTC. The chain recombines TRBV6-4 with TRBJ2-1, with a weak D call TRBD2 (7 bases). V dropped 2 bases and J dropped 5 bases, with 13 bases sitting between them. The CDR3 has 15 amino acids. Germline V gives CDR1 MRHNA, CDR2 SNTAGT.

The gene calls are TRBV6-6 and TRBJ2-7; D is possibly TRBD1 (6 bases). Trimming removed 6 bases at V and 5 bases at J, with 20 bases between. Per the germline V gene, CDR1 is MNHNY and CDR2 is SVGAGI (reference sequence). This CDR3 region has 15 residues. DNA of the CDR3: TGTGCCAGCAGCCAAACCGGGACAATCCCCCACGAGCAGTACTTC. This encodes CASSQTGTIPHEQYF.

V usage is TRBV2 and J usage is TRBJ1-1; D gene uncertain. Per germline, CDR1 SNHLY and CDR2 FYNNEI. The CDR3 has 11 amino acids. The V and J ends lost 3 bases and 5 bases respectively, with 4 bases between them. CDR3 residues: CASSEWTEAFF. As DNA, the CDR3 is TGTGCCAGCAGTGAGTGGACTGAAGCTTTCTTT.

V is TRBV6-5 and J is TRBJ2-5, with unresolved D. Trimming pared 6 bases from V and 2 bases from J, leaving 16 bases between. Looked up from germline, CDR1 is MNHEY and CDR2 is SVGAGI. The CDR3 runs 15 residues. The CDR3 region is CASRFVAARQETQYF. DNA of the CDR3: TGTGCCAGCAGGTTCGTTGCGGCCCGTCAAGAGACCCAGTACTTC.

The V and J genes are TRBV19 and TRBJ1-2, with a tentative D call TRBD1 (5 bases). Germline CDR1 LNHDA, CDR2 SQIVND (reference sequence). The CDR3 runs to 13 residues. Trimming pared 6 bases from V and 4 bases from J, leaving 12 bases between. CDR3 amino acids: CASSQGLSYGYTF. The CDR3 bases are TGTGCCAGTAGCCAGGGACTTTCCTATGGCTACACCTTC.

The chain has TRBV25-1 and TRBJ2-3; D is perhaps TRBD1 or TRBD2 (5 bases each). Germline CDR1 MGHDK, CDR2 SYGVNS. Trimming removed 4 bases at V and 3 bases at J, with 11 bases between. The length of the CDR3 is 14 residues. The CDR3: CASSGWDGTDTQYF. In nucleotides, the CDR3 is TGTGCCAGCAGTGGCTGGGACGGAACAGATACGCAGTATTTT.

V gene TRBV19 combines with J gene TRBJ1-5, with TRBD1 matching 11 bases. V was pared by 7 bases and J by 0 bases, with 5 bases of the junction left unmatched. There are 16 residues in the CDR3. From germline, CDR1 is LNHDA and CDR2 SQIVND (reference sequence). This chain's CDR3 is CASTGTGGNSNQPQHF. The CDR3 nucleotides read TGTGCCAGTACCGGGACAGGGGGAAATAGCAATCAGCCCCAGCATTTT.

The chain couples TRBV9 to TRBJ1-2, with D possibly matching TRBD1 (5 bases). Germline V gene data show CDR1 as SGDLS and CDR2 as YYNGEE. This CDR3 has 13 residues. The germline V and J ends were trimmed by 7 bases and 6 bases, with 16 bases remaining between them. The DNA for the CDR3 is TGTGCCAGCCGCCCCTCGGGGACGAATGGCTACACCTTC. Translation gives CASRPSGTNGYTF.

This chain connects TRBV28 to TRBJ2-1, with D possibly matching TRBD1 (5 bases). Trimming stripped 4 bases from V and 4 bases from J, with 11 bases between. The CDR3 is 14 amino acids. Germline V lookup: CDR1 MDHEN, CDR2 SYDVKM. The CDR3 region is CASSSAQGYNEQFF. In nucleotides, the CDR3 is TGTGCCAGCAGTTCCGCGCAGGGATACAATGAGCAGTTCTTC.

The V call is TRBV10-3, the J call TRBJ2-3, with TRBD2 matching 13 bases. Germline V gene sequence: CDR1 ENHRY, CDR2 SYGVKD. The junction had 11 bases not matched to a gene; V was cut back by 8 bases and J by 0 bases. The length of the CDR3 is 18 residues. In DNA form, the CDR3 reads TGTGCCATCCGTCCCGTGACTAGCGGGAGGACTAGCACAGATACGCAGTATTTT. Its protein product is CAIRPVTSGRTSTDTQYF.